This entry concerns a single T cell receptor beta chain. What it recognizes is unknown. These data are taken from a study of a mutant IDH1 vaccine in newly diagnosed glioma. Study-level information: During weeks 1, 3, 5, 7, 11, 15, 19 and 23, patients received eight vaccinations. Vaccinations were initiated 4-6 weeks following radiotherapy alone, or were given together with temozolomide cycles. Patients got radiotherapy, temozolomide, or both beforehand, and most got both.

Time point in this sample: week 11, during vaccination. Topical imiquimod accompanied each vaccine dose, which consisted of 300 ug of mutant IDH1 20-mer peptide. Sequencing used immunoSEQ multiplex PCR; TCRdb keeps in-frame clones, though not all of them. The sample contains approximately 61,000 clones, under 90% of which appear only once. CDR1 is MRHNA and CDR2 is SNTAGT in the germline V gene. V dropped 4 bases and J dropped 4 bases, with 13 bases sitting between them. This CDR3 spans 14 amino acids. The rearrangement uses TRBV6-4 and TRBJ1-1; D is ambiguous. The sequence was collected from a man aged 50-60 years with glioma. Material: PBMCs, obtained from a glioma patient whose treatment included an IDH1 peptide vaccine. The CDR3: CASSARTDPTEAFF. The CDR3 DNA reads TGTGCCAGCAGTGCCCGGACGGATCCCACTGAAGCTTTCTTT.